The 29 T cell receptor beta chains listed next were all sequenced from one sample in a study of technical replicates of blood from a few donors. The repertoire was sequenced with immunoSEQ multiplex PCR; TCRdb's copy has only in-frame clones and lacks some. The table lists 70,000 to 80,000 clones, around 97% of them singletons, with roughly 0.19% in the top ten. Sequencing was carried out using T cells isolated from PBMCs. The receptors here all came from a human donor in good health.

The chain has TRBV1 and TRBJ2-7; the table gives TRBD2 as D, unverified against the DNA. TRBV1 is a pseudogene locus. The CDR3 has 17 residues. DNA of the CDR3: TGCACCAGCAGCCAAGATAGTAGCGGGAGTGGTACCTACGAGCAGTACTTC. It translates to CTSSQDSSGSGTYEQYF.

The CDR3 nucleotides are TGTGCCAGCAGTGGCGGGGGAAGCTCCTACGAGCAGTACTTC. Protein sequence: CASSGGGSSYEQYF. The rearrangement uses TRBV2 and TRBJ2-7; TRBD2 agrees at 7 bases. J lost 0 bases, V lost 4 bases, and 3 bases had no gene match. The CDR3 contains 14 residues. Per germline, CDR1 SNHLY and CDR2 FYNNEI.

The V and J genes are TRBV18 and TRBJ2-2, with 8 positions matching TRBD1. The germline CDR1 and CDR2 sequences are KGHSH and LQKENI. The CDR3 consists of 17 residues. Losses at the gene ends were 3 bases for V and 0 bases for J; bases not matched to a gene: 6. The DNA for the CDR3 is TGTGCCAGCTCACCGTATGGGACAGGCGCGAACACCGGGGAGCTGTTTTTT. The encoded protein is CASSPYGTGANTGELFF.

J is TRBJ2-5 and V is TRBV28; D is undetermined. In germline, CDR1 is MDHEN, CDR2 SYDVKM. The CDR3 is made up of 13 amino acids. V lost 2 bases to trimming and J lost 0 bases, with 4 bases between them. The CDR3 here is CASSLGNQETQYF. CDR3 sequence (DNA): TGTGCCAGCAGTTTAGGCAACCAAGAGACCCAGTACTTC.

The DNA for the CDR3 is TGTGCCAGCAGTGAAAGCCTAGCGCAGGGAAGGGAAGCTTTCTTT. Protein sequence: CASSESLAQGREAFF. The chain recombines TRBV6-1 with TRBJ1-1; D may be TRBD1 (5 bases). This CDR3 contains 15 residues. V lost 2 bases to trimming and J lost 8 bases, with 18 bases between them. Germline V CDR1 and CDR2: MNHNS, SASEGT.

CDR3 loop: CASSSTEGANEQFF. CDR3 in DNA: TGCGCCAGCAGCAGCACCGAAGGGGCTAATGAGCAGTTCTTC. This chain links TRBV5-1 with TRBJ2-1, with a possible D match to TRBD1 (5 bases). Trimming removed 4 bases from V and 7 bases from J, with 15 bases in between. Germline assignment: CDR1 SGHRS and CDR2 YFSETQ. This CDR3 is 14 amino acids long.

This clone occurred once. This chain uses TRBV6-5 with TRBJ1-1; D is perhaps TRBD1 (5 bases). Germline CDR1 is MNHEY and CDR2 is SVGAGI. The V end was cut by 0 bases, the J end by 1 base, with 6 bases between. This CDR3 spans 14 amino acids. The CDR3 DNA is TGTGCCAGCAGTTACTCCAGGGAGAACACTGAAGCTTTCTTT. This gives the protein CASSYSRENTEAFF.

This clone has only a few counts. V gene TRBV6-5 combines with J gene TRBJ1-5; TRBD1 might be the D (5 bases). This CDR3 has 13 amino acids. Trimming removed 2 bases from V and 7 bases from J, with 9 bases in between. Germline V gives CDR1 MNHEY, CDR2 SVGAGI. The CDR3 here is CASSYRDSQPQHF. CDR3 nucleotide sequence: TGTGCCAGCAGTTACAGGGACTCCCAGCCCCAGCATTTT.

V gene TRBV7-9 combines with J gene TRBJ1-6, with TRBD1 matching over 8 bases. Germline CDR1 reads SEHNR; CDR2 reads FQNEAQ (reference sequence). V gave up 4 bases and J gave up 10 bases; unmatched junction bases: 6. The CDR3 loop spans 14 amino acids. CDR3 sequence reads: CASSSTGGGSPLHF. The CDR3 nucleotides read TGTGCCAGCAGCTCAACAGGGGGTGGATCACCCCTCCACTTT.

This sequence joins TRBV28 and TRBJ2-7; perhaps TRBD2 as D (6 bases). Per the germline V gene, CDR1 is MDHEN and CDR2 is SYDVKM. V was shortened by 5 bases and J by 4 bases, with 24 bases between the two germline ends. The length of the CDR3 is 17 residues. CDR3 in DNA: TGTGCCAGCAGTGAAAGCCGAGGCTGGGGAGGTAATTACGAGCAGTACTTC. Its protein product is CASSESRGWGGNYEQYF.

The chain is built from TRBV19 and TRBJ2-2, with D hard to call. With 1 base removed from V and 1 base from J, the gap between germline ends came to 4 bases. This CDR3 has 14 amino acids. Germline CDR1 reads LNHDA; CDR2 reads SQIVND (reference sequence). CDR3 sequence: CASSIAGNTGELFF. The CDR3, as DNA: TGTGCCAGTAGTATAGCAGGGAACACCGGGGAGCTGTTTTTT.

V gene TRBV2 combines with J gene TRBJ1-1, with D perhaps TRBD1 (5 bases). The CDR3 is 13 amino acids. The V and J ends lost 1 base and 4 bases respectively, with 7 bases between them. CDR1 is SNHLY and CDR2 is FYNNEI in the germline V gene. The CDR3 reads CASSEGRGTEAFF. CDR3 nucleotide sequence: TGTGCCAGCAGTGAAGGGAGGGGCACTGAAGCTTTCTTT.

The CDR3 sequence is CASSLSILAGVSTYEQYF. For the CDR3, the DNA is TGTGCCAGCAGCTTAAGTATACTAGCGGGGGTCTCAACCTACGAGCAGTACTTC. V and J are TRBV7-2 and TRBJ2-7; 11 nucleotides line up with TRBD2. This CDR3 is built from 18 residues. Trimming at V came to 2 bases and at J to 2 bases, leaving 11 bases not matched to a gene. CDR1 is SGHTA, CDR2 FQGNSA, per germline.

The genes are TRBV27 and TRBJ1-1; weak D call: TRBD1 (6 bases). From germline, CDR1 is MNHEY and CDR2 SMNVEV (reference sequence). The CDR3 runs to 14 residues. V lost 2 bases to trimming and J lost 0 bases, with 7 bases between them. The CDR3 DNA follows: TGTGCCAGCAGTTTAAACAGGGTGAACACTGAAGCTTTCTTT. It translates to CASSLNRVNTEAFF.

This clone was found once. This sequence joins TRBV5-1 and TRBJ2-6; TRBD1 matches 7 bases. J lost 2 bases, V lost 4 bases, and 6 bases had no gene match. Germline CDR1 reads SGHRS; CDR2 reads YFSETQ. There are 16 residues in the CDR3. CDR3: CASSTDRATGANVLTF. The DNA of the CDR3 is TGCGCCAGCAGCACCGACAGGGCCACTGGGGCCAACGTCCTGACTTTC.

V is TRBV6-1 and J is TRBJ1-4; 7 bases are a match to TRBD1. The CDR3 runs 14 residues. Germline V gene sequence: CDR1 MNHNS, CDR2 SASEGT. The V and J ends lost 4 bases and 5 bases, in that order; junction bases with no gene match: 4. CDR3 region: CASSGRDRNEKLFF. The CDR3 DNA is TGTGCCAGCAGTGGCCGGGACAGAAATGAAAAACTGTTTTTT.

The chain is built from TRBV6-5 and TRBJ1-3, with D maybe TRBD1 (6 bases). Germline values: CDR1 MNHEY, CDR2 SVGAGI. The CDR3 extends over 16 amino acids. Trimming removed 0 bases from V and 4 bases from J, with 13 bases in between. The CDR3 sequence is CASSYSITQGGNTIYF. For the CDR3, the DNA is TGTGCCAGCAGTTACTCGATTACCCAGGGGGGAAACACCATATATTTT.

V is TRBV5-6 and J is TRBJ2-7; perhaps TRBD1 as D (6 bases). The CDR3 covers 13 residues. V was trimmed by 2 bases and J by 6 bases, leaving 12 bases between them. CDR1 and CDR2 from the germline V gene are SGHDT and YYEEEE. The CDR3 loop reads CASSLTGKSEQYF. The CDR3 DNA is TGTGCCAGCAGCTTAACAGGGAAGAGCGAGCAGTACTTC.

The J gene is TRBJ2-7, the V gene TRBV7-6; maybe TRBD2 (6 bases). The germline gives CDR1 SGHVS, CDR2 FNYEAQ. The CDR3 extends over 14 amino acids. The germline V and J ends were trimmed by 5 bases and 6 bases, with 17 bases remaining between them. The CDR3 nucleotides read TGTGCCAGCAGCGTCCAGGGAGGAGGTTCCGAGCAGTACTTC. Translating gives CASSVQGGGSEQYF.

The CDR3 DNA is TGTGCCAGCAGTTCCGGACAGGATAATCAGCCCCAGCATTTT. Amino acids: CASSSGQDNQPQHF. The gene calls are TRBV5-5 and TRBJ1-5, with TRBD1 matching 7 bases. V lost 5 bases, J lost 4 bases, and 6 bases stayed unmatched. CDR1 is SGHKS, CDR2 YYEKEE, per germline (reference sequence). This CDR3 contains 14 residues.

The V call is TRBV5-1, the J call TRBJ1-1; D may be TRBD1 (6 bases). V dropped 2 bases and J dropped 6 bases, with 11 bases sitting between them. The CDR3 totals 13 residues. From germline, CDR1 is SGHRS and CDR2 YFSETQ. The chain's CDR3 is CASSFRGQAEAFF. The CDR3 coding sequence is TGCGCCAGCAGCTTCAGGGGTCAGGCTGAAGCTTTCTTT. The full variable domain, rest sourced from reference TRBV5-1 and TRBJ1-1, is KAGVTQTPRYLIKTRGQQVTLSCSPISGHRSVSWYQQTPGQGLQFLFEYFSETQRNKGNFPGRFSGRQFSNSRSEMNVSTLELGDSALYLCASSFRGQAEAFFGQGTRLTVV.

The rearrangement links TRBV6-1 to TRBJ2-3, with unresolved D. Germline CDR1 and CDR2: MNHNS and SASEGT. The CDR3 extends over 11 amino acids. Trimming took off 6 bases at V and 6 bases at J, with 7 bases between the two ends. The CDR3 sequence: CASRGLDTQYF. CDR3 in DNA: TGTGCCAGCAGGGGCTTGGATACGCAGTATTTT.

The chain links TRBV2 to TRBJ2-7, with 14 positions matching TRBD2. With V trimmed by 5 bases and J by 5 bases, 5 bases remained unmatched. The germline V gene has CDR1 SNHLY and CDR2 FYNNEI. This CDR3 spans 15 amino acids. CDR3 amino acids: CASSPTGLAGDEQYF. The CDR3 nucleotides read TGTGCCAGCAGTCCAACGGGACTAGCGGGAGACGAGCAGTACTTC.

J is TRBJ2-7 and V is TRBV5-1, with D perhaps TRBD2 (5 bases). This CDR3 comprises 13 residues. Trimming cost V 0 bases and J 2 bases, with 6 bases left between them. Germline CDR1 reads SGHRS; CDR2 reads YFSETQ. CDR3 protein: CASSLGGPYEQYF. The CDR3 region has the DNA TGCGCCAGCAGCTTGGGAGGGCCCTACGAGCAGTACTTC.

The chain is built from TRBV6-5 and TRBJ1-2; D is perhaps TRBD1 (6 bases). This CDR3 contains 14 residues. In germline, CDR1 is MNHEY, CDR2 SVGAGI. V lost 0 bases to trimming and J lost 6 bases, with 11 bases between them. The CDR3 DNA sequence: TGTGCCAGCAGTTACTCTCAGGGGCAGGATGGCTACACCTTC. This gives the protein CASSYSQGQDGYTF.

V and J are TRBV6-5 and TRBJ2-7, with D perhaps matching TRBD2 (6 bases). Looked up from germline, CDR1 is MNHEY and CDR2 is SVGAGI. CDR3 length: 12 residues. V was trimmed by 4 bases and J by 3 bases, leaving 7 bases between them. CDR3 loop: CASSLGGYEQYF. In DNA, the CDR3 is TGTGCCAGCAGTTTGGGGGGCTACGAGCAGTACTTC.

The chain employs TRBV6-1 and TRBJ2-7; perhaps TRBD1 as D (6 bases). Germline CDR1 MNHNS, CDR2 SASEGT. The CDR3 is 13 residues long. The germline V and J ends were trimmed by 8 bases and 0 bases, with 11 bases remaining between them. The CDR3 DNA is TGTGCCAGCCTCCCGGACAGCTCCTACGAGCAGTACTTC. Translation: CASLPDSSYEQYF.

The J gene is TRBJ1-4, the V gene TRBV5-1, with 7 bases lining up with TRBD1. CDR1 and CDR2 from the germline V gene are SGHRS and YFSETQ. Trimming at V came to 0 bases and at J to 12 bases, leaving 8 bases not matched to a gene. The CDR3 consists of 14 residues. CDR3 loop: CASSLDGTATELFF. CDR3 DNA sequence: TGCGCCAGCAGCTTGGATGGGACAGCCACTGAACTGTTTTTT.

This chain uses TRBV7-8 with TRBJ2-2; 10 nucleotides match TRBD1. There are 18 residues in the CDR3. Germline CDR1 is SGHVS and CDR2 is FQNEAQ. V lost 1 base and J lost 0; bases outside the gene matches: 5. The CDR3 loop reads CASSLGSGTGANTGELFF. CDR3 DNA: TGTGCCAGCAGCTTAGGGTCCGGGACAGGGGCGAACACCGGGGAGCTGTTTTTT.